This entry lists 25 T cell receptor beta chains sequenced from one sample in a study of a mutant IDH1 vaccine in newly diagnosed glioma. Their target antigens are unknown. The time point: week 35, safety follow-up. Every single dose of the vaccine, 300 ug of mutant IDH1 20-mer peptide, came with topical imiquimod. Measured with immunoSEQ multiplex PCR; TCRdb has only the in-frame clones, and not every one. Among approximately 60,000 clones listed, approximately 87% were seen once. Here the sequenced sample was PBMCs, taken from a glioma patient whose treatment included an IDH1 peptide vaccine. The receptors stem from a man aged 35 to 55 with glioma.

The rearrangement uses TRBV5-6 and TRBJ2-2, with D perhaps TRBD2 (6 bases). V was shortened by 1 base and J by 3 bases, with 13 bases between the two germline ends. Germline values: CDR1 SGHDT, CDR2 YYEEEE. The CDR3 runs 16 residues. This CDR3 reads CASSLYLARDTGELFF. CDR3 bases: TGTGCCAGCAGCTTGTACCTAGCGAGGGACACCGGGGAGCTGTTTTTT.

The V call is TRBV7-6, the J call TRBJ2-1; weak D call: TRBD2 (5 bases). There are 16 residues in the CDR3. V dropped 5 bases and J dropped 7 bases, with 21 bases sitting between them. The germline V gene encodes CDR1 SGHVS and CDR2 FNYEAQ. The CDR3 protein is CASSGEGIRRVNEQFF. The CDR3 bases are TGTGCCAGCAGCGGAGAGGGCATCAGGCGCGTTAATGAGCAGTTCTTC.

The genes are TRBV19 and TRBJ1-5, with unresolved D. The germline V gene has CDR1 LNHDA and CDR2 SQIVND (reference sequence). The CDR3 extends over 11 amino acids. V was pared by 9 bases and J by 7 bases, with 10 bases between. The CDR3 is CASGKTQPQHF. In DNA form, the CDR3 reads TGTGCCAGCGGTAAGACCCAGCCCCAGCATTTT.

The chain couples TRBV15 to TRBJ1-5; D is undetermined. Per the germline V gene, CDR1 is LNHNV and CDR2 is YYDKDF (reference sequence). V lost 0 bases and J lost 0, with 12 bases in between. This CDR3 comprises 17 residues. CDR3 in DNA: TGTGCCACCAGCAGAGATGATCCGGTACTTAGCAATCAGCCCCAGCATTTT. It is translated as CATSRDDPVLSNQPQHF.

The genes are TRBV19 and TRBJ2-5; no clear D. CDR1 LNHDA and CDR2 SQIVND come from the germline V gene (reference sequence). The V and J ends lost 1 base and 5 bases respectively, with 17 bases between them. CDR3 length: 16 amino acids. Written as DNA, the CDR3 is TGTGCCAGTAGTATAGGACAAGGGCGGCAGTGGGAGACCCAGTACTTC. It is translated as CASSIGQGRQWETQYF.

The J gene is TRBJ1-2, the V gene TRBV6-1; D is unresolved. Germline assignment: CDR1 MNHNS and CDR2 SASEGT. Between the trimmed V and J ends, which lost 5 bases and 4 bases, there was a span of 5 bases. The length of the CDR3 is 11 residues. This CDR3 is CASSFSYGYTF. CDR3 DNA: TGTGCCAGCAGTTTCAGCTATGGCTACACCTTC.

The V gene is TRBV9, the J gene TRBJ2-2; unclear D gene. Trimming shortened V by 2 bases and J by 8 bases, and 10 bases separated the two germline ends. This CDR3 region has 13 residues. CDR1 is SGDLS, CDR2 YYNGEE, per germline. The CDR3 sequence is CASSVEAGGELFF. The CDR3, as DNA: TGTGCCAGCAGCGTCGAGGCCGGGGGGGAGCTGTTTTTT.

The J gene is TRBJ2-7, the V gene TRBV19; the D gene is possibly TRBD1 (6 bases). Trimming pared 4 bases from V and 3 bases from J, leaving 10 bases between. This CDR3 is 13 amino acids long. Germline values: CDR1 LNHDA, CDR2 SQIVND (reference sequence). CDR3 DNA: TGTGCCAGTAGTACCACAGGGTTCTACGAGCAGTACTTC. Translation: CASSTTGFYEQYF.

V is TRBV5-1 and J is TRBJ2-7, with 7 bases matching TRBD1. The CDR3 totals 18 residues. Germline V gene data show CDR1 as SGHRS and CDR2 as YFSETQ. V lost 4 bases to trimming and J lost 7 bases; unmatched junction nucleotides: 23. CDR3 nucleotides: TGCGCCAGCAGCCTCCGGGACAGTGAAAACTCACTACGAGGGGAGCAGTACTTC. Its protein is CASSLRDSENSLRGEQYF. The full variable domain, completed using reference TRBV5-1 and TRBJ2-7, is KAGVTQTPRYLIKTRGQQVTLSCSPISGHRSVSWYQQTPGQGLQFLFEYFSETQRNKGNFPGRFSGRQFSNSRSEMNVSTLELGDSALYLCASSLRDSENSLRGEQYFGPGTRLTVT.

The CDR3: CASSYSRRQSEQFF. As DNA, the CDR3 is TGTGCCAGCAGTTACTCGAGAAGACAGAGTGAGCAGTTCTTC. The V call is TRBV6-5, the J call TRBJ2-1, with D tentatively TRBD1 (5 bases). The CDR3 consists of 14 residues. Trimming left V 0 bases short and J 9 bases short, with 12 bases between. Germline V gene data show CDR1 as MNHEY and CDR2 as SVGAGI.

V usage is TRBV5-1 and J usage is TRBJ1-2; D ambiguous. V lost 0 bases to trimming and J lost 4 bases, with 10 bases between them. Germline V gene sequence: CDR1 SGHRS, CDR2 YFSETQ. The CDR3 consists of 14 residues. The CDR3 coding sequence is TGCGCCAGCAGCTTGGGTGGGGTCGGCTATGGCTACACCTTC. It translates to CASSLGGVGYGYTF.

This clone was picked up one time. The CDR3 bases are TGTGCCAGCAGCCCGCGACAGACGACCGCAAGGTCAGAGCAGTACTTC. Translation: CASSPRQTTARSEQYF. The chain uses TRBV5-4 and TRBJ2-7; perhaps TRBD1 as D (5 bases). Trimming stripped 4 bases from V and 7 bases from J, with 24 bases between. The CDR3 is 16 amino acids. The germline V gene has CDR1 SGHNT and CDR2 YYREEE (reference sequence).

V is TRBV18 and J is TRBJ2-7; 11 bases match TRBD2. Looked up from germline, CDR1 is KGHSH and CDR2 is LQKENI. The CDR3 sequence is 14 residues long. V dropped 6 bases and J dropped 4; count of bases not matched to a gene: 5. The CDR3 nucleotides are TGTGCCAGCTCCCCCGGGACTAGCGGTTACGAGCAGTACTTC. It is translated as CASSPGTSGYEQYF.

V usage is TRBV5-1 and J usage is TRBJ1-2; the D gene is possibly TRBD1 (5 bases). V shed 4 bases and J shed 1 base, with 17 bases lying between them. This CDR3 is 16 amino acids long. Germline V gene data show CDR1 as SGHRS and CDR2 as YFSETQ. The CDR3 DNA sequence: TGCGCCAGCAGCCCGCAGGCAGGGTCGGATAACTATGGCTACACCTTC. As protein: CASSPQAGSDNYGYTF.

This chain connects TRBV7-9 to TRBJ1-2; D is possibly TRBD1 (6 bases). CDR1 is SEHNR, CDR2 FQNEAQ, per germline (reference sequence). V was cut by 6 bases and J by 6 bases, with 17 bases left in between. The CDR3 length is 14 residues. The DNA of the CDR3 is TGTGCCAGCAGAAACAGGGAAGGGTCCCATGGCTACACCTTC. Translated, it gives CASRNREGSHGYTF.

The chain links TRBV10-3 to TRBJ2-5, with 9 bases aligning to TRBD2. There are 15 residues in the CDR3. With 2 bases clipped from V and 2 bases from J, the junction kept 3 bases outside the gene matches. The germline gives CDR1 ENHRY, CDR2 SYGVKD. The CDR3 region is CAISEASGEQETQYF. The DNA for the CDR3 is TGTGCCATCAGTGAGGCTAGCGGGGAGCAAGAGACCCAGTACTTC.

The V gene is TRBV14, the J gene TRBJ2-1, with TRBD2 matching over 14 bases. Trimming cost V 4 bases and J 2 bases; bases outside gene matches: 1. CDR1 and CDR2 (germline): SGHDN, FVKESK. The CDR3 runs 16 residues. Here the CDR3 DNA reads TGTGCCAGCAGCCGGACTAGCGGGAGGACCTACAATGAGCAGTTCTTC. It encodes CASSRTSGRTYNEQFF.

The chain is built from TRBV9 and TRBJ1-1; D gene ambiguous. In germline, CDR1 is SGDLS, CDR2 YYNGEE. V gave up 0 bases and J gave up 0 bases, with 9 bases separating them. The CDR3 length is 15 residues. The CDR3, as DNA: TGTGCCAGCAGCGTAGTGCGGGGTATGAACACTGAAGCTTTCTTT. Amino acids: CASSVVRGMNTEAFF.

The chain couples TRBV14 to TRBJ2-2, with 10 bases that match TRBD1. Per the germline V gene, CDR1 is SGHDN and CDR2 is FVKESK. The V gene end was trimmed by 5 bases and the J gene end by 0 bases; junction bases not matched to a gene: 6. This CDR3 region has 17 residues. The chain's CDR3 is CASSSGDRGPNTGELFF. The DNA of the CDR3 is TGTGCCAGCAGCTCGGGGGACAGGGGTCCGAACACCGGGGAGCTGTTTTTT.

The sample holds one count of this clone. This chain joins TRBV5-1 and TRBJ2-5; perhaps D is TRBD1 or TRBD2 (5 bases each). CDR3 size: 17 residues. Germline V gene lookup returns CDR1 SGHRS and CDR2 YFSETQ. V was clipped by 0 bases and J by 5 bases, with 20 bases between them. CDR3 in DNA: TGCGCCAGCAGCTTGGGGTTGGACACCCTCTGGGGGGAGACCCAGTACTTC. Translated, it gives CASSLGLDTLWGETQYF.

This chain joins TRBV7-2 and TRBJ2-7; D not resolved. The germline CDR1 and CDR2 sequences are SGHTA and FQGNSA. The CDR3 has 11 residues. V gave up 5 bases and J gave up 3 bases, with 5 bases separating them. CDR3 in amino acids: CASSGHYEQYF. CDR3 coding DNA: TGTGCCAGCAGCGGTCACTACGAGCAGTACTTC.

The CDR3 sequence: CASSSLYRDPSFF. Written as DNA, the CDR3 is TGTGCCAGCAGTTCACTATACCGGGACCCTTCTTTCTTT. This chain joins TRBV6-1 and TRBJ1-1; a weak D match, TRBD1 (5 bases). CDR3 length equals 13 residues. Trimming cost V 5 bases and J 12 bases, with 19 bases left between them. Germline CDR1 and CDR2: MNHNS and SASEGT.

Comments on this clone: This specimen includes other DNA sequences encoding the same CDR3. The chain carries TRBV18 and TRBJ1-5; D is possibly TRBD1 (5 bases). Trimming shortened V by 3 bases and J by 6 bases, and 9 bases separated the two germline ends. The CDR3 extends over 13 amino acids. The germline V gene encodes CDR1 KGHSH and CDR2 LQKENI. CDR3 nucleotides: TGTGCCAGCTCACCGCCGGGGGGTCAGCCCCAGCATTTT. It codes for CASSPPGGQPQHF.

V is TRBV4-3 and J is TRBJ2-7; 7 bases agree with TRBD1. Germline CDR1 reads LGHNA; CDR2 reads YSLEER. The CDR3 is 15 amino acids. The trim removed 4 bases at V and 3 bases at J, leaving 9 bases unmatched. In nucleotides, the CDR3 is TGCGCCAGCAGCCGGGAGACAGGGAGAAACTACGAGCAGTACTTC. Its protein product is CASSRETGRNYEQYF.

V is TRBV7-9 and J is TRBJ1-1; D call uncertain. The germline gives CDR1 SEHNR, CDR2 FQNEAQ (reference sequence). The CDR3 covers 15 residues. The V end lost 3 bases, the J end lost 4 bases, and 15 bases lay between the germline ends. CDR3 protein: CASSFDYLGGTEAFF. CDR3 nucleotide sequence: TGTGCCAGCAGCTTTGATTACCTCGGAGGCACTGAAGCTTTCTTT.